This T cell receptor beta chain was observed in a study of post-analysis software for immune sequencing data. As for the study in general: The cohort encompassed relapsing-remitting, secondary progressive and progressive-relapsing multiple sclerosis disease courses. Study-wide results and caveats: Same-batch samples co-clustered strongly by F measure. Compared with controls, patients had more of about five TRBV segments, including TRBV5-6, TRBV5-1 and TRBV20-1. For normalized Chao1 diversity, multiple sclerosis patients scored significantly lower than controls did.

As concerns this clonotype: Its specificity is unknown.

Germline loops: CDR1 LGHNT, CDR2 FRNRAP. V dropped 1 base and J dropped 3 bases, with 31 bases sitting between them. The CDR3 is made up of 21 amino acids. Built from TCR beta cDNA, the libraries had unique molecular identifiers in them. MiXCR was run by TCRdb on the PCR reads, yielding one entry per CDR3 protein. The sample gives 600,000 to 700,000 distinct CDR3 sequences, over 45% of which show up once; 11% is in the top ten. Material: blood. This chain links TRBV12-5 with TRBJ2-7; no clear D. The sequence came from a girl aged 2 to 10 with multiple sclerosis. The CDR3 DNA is TGTGCTAGTGGTTTGGCGGCGAAGGGCGACATAGGAAGCCGGACCCACTACGAGCAGTACTTC. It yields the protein CASGLAAKGDIGSRTHYEQYF.